This T cell receptor beta chain was profiled in a study of blood T cells in healthy people across ages (dated by TCRdb to 2014 to 2015). Regarding the research as a whole: Template switching captured roughly one uniquely barcoded TCR beta cDNA molecule per two T cells in model experiments. To avoid experimental bias, donors of different ages were randomly spread across the sequencing lanes. For two donors (one aged 18 to 30 and one aged 80 or older), the study analyzed two additional independent replicas of 1 million unique cDNA reads from the same blood draw. The donors were divided into four age groups: young (average approximately 17 years), middle-aged (around 41), aged (about 60) and long-lived (82). Age-related changes in TCR beta repertoire diversity were measured in the study by deep sequencing normalized with unique cDNA molecular identifiers. The investigation overall reported the following: Because profiling used bulk unsorted PBMCs, naive and antigen-experienced compartments could not be compared conclusively. Estimates of total diversity based on one million sequenced T cells were regarded as lower bounds and as underestimates. There was a strong correlation between observed TCR beta diversity and the percentage of naive T cells measured by flow cytometry. Compared with the aged group, more naive CD4+ T cells, fewer expanded clones and increased TCR diversity were shown by the long-lived group, suggesting age selection. Observed TCR beta diversity per million T cells fell roughly linearly with age, and a significant reduction was already apparent by age around 44. Because the CMV infection status of the donors was unknown, age-related changes in expanded clonotypes may potentially have been confounded.

This clonotype has just one count. It has no known antigen specificity. Base qualities were left out, and no much larger clone turns up one base away. Evidence from a single read is weak. Its CDR3 holds 13 amino acids, cysteine through phenylalanine. Only the CDR3 DNA stays, 39 bases, in frame from base 1. The germline V gene encodes CDR1 SGDLS and CDR2 YYNGEE. V lost 0 bases and J lost 5 bases; the stretch between them is 9 bases long. The roughly 38 donors, aged roughly 6 to 95 years, were systemically healthy Caucasian individuals from Russia. About 9.8 milliliters of peripheral blood were drawn from each donor into EDTA-treated Vacutainer tubes. Ficoll-Paque density-gradient centrifugation was used to isolate PBMCs, with at least 7 million obtained per sample. Trizol reagent was used to extract total RNA from the PBMCs, yielding at least 6 micrograms per sample. The percentages of naive CD45RAhigh/CD27high T cells were determined by flow cytometry on a PBMC aliquot from every donor.

Libraries were built with 5' RACE. The run used an Illumina HiSeq 2500. A second PCR of roughly 7 to 11 cycles was run with a J-beta primer mix and a sample-barcoded 5' primer. A template-switch 5' adaptor carrying 12 random nucleotides introduced a unique molecular identifier onto each TCR beta cDNA molecule. Each sample yielded at least 2.5 million CDR3-containing paired-end reads. First-strand cDNA was synthesized from all RNA with the Mint cDNA synthesis kit, primed by a TRBC-specific oligonucleotide. Following uracil-DNA glycosylase treatment, all cDNA underwent a first 18-cycle PCR with the universal primers M1SS and BC2_uni_R. In the source study's methods: Normalization of each sample was performed by random selection of 1 million high-quality reads, each carrying a distinct molecular identifier. Reads with shared molecular identifiers were discarded instead of being binned into consensus sequences. MiTCR, set to a Q25 quality threshold and the strictest error-elimination algorithm, was used for CDR3 identification, clonotype clustering and error correction. A nonparametric unseen species model with Euler transformation was used to estimate a lower bound on total TCR beta diversity. TCRdb redid the processing of the public reads, applying fastp at Q25 and MiXCR, and retained in-frame beta chains. Merged by CDR3 protein, the rows form single entries marked with the most common genes and DNA. What appears here as the V and J calls and clone size reflects TCRdb's work, not the paper's. In this sample the table shows under 2 million distinct CDR3 sequences, roughly a third of which occur a single time. The biggest ten clones account for roughly 10% of the sample.

Here the chain combines TRBV9 and TRBJ2-7; a tentative D call is TRBD1 (5 bases match). The TCR originated in a woman aged 25 to 39 in good health. Sequenced sample: blood. The CDR3 sequence is CASSVDPGNEQYF. The DNA sequence reads TGTGCCAGCAGCGTAGATCCAGGGAACGAGCAGTACTTC.